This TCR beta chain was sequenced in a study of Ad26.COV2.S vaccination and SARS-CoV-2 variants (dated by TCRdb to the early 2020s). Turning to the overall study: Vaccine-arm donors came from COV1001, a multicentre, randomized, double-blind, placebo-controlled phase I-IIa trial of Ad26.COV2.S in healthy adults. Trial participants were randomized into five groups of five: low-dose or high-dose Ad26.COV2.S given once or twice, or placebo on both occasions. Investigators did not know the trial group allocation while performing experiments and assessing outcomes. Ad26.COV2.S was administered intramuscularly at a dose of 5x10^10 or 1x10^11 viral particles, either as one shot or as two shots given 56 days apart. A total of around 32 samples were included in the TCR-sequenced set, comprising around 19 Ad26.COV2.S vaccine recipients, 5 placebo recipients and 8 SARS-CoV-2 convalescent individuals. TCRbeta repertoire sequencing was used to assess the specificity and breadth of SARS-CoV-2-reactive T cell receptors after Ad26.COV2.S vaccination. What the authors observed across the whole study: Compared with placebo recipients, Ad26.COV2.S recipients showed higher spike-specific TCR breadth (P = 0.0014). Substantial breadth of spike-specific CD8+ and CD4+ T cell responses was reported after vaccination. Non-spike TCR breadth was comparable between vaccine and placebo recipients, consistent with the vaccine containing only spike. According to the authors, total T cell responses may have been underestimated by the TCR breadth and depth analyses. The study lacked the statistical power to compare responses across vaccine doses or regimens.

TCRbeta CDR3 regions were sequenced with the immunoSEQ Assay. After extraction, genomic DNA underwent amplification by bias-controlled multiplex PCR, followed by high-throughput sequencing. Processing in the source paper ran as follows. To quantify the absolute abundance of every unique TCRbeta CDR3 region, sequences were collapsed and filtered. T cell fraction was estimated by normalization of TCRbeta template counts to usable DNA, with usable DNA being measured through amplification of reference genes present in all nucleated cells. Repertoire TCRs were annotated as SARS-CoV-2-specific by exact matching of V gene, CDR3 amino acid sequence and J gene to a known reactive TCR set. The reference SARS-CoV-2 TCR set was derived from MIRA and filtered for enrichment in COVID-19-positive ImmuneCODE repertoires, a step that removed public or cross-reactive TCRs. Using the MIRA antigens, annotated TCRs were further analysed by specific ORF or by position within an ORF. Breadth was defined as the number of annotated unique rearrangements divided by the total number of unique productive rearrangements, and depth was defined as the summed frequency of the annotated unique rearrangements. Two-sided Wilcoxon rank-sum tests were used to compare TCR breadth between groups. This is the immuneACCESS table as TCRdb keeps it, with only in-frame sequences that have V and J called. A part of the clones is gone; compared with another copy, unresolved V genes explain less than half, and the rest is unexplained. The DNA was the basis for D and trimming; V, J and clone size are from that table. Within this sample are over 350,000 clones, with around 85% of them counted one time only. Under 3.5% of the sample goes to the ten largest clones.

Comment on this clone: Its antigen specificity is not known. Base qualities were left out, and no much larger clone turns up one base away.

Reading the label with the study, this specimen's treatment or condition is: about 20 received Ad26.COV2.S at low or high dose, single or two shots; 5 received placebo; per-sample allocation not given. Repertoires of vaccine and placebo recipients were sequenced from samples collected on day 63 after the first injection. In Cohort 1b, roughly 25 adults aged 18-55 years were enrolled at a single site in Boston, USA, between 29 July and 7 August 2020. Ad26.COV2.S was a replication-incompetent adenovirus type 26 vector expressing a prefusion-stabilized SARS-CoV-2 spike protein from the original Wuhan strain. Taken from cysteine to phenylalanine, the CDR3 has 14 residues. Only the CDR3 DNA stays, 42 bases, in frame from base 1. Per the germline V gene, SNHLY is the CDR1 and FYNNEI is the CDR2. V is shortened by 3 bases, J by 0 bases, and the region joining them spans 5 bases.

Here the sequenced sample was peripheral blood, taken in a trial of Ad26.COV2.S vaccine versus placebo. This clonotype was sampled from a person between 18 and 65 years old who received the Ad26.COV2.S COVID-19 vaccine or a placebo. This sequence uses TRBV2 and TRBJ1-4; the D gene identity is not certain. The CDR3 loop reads CASSEVATNEKLFF. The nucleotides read TGTGCCAGCAGTGAGGTCGCAACTAATGAAAAACTGTTTTTT.